This entry is about one T cell receptor (beta chain). These data belong to a study of T cell changes during pregnancy in multiple sclerosis. This table comes from immunoSEQ multiplex PCR, and its TCRdb copy is limited to in-frame clones, with some not included. Among about 50,000 clones listed, roughly 92% were seen once. Losses at the gene ends were 6 bases for V and 1 base for J; bases not matched to a gene: 5. The CDR3 is 16 residues long. Germline V gives CDR1 WSHSY, CDR2 SAAADI. This chain uses TRBV10-2 with TRBJ2-6, with 8 positions matching TRBD1. The sequences come from CD4+ T cells from peripheral blood mononuclear cells, collected before pregnancy. This receptor was obtained from a female donor with multiple sclerosis, enrolled in a pregnancy study. CDR3 protein: CASRRQGMSGANVLTF. CDR3 nucleotide sequence: TGCGCCAGCAGGAGACAGGGGATGTCTGGGGCCAACGTCCTGACTTTC.